The sequence of this TCR beta chain was determined in a study of T cells in Graves' hyperthyroidism and ophthalmopathy. This clonotype was seen at least ten times. Germline V lookup: CDR1 MNHEY, CDR2 SVGEGT. With 5 bases clipped from V and 7 bases from J, the junction kept 8 bases outside the gene matches. This CDR3 is 14 amino acids long. What was amplified from RNA transcripts were TCR beta CDR3 regions. TCR CDR3 regions were first amplified by RT-PCR with HTBI primers. TCRdb processed the multiplex PCR reads anew with MiXCR; each CDR3 protein has one entry. The data contain more than 450,000 distinct CDR3 sequences, 14% of them seen just once; the ten biggest clones take up approximately 13%. Stable Graves' hyperthyroidism denoted no ophthalmopathy progression over 18 months.

The specimen sequenced was blood. The TCR comes from a woman aged 40 to 55 with Graves' hyperthyroidism. V gene TRBV6-2 or TRBV6-3 combines with J gene TRBJ1-5, with 7 bases that match TRBD1. This CDR3 reads CASSPQGLGQPQHF. In DNA, the CDR3 is TGTGCCAGCAGTCCACAGGGGTTAGGGCAGCCCCAGCATTTT.